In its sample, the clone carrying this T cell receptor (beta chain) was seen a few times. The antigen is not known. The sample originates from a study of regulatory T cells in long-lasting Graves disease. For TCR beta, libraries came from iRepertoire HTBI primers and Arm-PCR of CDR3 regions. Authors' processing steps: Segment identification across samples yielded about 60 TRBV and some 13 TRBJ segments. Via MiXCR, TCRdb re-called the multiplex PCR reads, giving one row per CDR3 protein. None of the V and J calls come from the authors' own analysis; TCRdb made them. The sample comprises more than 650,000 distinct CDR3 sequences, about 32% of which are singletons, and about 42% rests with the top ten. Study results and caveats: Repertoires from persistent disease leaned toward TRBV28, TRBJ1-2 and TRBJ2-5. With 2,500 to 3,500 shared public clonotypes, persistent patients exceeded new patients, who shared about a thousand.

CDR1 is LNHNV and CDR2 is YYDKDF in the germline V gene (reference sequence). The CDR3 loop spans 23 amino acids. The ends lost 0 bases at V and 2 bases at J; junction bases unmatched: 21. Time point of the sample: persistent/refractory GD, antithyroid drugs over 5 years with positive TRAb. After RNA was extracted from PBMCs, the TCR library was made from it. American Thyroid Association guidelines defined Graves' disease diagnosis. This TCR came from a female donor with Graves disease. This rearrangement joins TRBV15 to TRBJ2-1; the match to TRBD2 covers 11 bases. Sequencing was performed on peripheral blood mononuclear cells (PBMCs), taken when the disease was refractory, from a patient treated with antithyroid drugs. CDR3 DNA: TGTGCCACCAGCAGAGAGGGGGGGGAATTTAAGTCTAGCGGGAGGTGGGCCTACAATGAGCAGTTCTTC. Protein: CATSREGGEFKSSGRWAYNEQFF. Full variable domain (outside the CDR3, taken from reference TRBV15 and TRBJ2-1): DAMVIQNPRYQVTQFGKPVTLSCSQTLNHNVMYWYQQKSSQAPKLLFHYYDKDFNNEADTPDNFQSRRPNTSFCFLDIRSPGLGDTAMYLCATSREGGEFKSSGRWAYNEQFFGPGTRLTVL.